These T cell receptor beta chains were read from a single sample in a study of blood T cells in healthy people across ages. TCRdb processed the 5' RACE reads anew with MiXCR; each CDR3 protein has one entry. Here the sample spans fewer than 800,000 distinct CDR3 sequences, roughly 50% being singletons. Material: blood. The receptors come from a woman aged 55 to 70 in good health. CDR3s include the opening cysteine and the closing phenylalanine or tryptophan. D genes are given only for firm matches. Clone size is shown for a subset of rows, as once, few, many or a class of expanded clone.

cdr3_aa cdr3_nt v_call d_call clone_size j_call
CASSLYQGTPYYTF TGTGCCAGCAGCTTGTATCAGGGGACTCCCTACTACACCTTC TRBV5-5 . . TRBJ1-2
CARAAGDAAEQFF TGTGCCAGGGCAGCGGGAGACGCCGCTGAGCAGTTCTTC TRBV7-9 TRBD2 . TRBJ2-1
CASSLAADPYEQYF TGTGCCAGCAGCCTAGCGGCAGACCCCTACGAGCAGTACTTC TRBV7-2 TRBD2 few TRBJ2-7
CASSQGQLDEQYF TGCGCCAGCAGCCAAGGTCAGCTCGACGAGCAGTACTTC TRBV4-3 . few TRBJ2-7
CASSKGTGNYEQYF TGCGCCAGCAGCAAAGGGACAGGTAACTACGAGCAGTACTTC TRBV4-3 TRBD1 . TRBJ2-7
CASSQVIALGLHEQYF TGTGCCAGCAGCCAAGTTATCGCTCTTGGTCTACACGAGCAGTACTTC TRBV3-1 . few TRBJ2-7
CAITLGEAGSYEQYF TGTGCCATCACCCTCGGGGAGGCGGGCTCCTACGAGCAGTACTTC TRBV10-3 . . TRBJ2-7
CSARGGAGTAHNYGYTF TGCAGTGCTAGAGGCGGGGCTGGGACAGCGCATAACTATGGCTACACCTTC TRBV20-1 TRBD1 . TRBJ1-2
CASSGSGVTDTQYF TGTGCCAGCAGCGGGAGCGGAGTAACAGATACGCAGTATTTT TRBV7-2 . . TRBJ2-3
CASSVAGQPSYEQYF TGTGCCAGCAGCGTAGCTGGCCAGCCTTCCTACGAGCAGTACTTC TRBV9 . . TRBJ2-7
CASTFGAHYGYTF TGTGCCAGCACCTTCGGGGCCCACTATGGCTACACCTTC TRBV7-2 . . TRBJ1-2
CSARQLARGPGELFF TGCAGTGCTAGACAACTAGCAAGGGGCCCCGGGGAGCTGTTTTTT TRBV20-1 . . TRBJ2-2
CSARRGPGDYNSPLHF TGCAGTGCTCGCAGGGGCCCGGGAGACTATAATTCACCCCTCCACTTT TRBV20-1 . . TRBJ1-6
CASSQPPGGTEAFF TGTGCCAGCAGCCAGCCCCCAGGGGGAACTGAAGCTTTCTTT TRBV3-1 TRBD1 . TRBJ1-1
CASSQVIRATNYGYTF TGTGCCAGCAGCCAAGTTATCCGGGCAACTAACTATGGCTACACCTTC TRBV4-2 . few TRBJ1-2
CAIQKISGANVLTF TGTGCCATCCAGAAGATCTCTGGGGCCAACGTCCTGACTTTC TRBV6-1 . . TRBJ2-6
CASSASLGYGYTF TGTGCCAGCAGCGCCAGCCTCGGATATGGCTACACCTTC TRBV9 . . TRBJ1-2
CASRFPGTYGYTF TGTGCCAGCCGTTTCCCAGGGACCTATGGCTACACCTTC TRBV6-5 . . TRBJ1-2
CASSLRDSYYEQYF TGTGCCAGCAGCTTACGGGACAGTTACTACGAGCAGTACTTC TRBV11-2 TRBD1 . TRBJ2-7
CSVTDEFSSYERYF TGCAGCGTTACGGACGAATTTTCCTCCTACGAGCGGTACTTC TRBV29-1 . . TRBJ2-7
CASSLSRGRDIQYF TGTGCCAGCAGCTTATCTCGGGGGAGGGACATTCAGTACTTC TRBV13 TRBD2 . TRBJ2-4
CASSLPSNQPQHF TGTGCCAGCAGCCTCCCTAGCAATCAGCCCCAGCATTTT TRBV12-3/TRBV12-4 . few TRBJ1-5
CASSQVDGHEKLFF TGCGCCAGCAGCCAAGTTGATGGTCATGAAAAACTGTTTTTT TRBV4-3 . . TRBJ1-4
CASSLWGQWRKRAGEQYF TGTGCCAGCAGTTTATGGGGACAGTGGCGCAAGAGGGCGGGAGAGCAGTACTTC TRBV27 . . TRBJ2-5
CASSLNIGGVGSSNQPQHF TGTGCCAGCAGTTTAAATATCGGCGGGGTGGGGTCGAGCAATCAGCCCCAGCATTTT TRBV28 . . TRBJ1-5
CSVVSGGTLTNEQYF TGCAGCGTTGTATCTGGTGGGACACTGACCAACGAGCAGTACTTC TRBV29-1 . . TRBJ2-7
CASSPPMAGGGEQFF TGTGCCAGCTCACCACCGATGGCGGGAGGTGGTGAGCAGTTCTTC TRBV18 TRBD2 few TRBJ2-1
CASRASGISDTQYF TGTGCCAGCCGTGCTAGCGGGATCTCAGATACGCAGTATTTT TRBV3-1 TRBD2 . TRBJ2-3
CASSSWDYGQYF TGTGCCAGCAGTTCGTGGGACTACGGGCAGTACTTC TRBV6-6 TRBD2 . TRBJ2-5
CASNRESGYEQYF TGTGCCAGCAACCGGGAGAGCGGCTACGAGCAGTACTTC TRBV12-3/TRBV12-4 . . TRBJ2-7
CASSLEGRTNYGYTF TGTGCCAGCAGCTTGGAGGGTAGGACAAACTATGGCTACACCTTC TRBV5-6 . once TRBJ1-2
CASSYVGGLEQFF TGTGCCAGCAGTTACGTTGGAGGGCTTGAGCAGTTCTTC TRBV6-5 . few TRBJ2-1
CATSRGRGQETGELFF TGTGCCACCAGCAGGGGACGGGGACAGGAAACCGGGGAGCTGTTTTTT TRBV15 TRBD1 . TRBJ2-2
CASSLGTVSYNEQFF TGTGCCAGCAGCTTAGGGACCGTCTCCTACAATGAGCAGTTCTTC TRBV7-2 . few TRBJ2-1
CASSFRWEGLFNEQFF TGCGCCAGCAGCTTTAGGTGGGAGGGCCTTTTCAATGAGCAGTTCTTC TRBV5-1 TRBD2 . TRBJ2-1
CASSPGGPFQKLFF TGTGCCAGCAGCCCTGGGGGTCCTTTCCAAAAACTGTTTTTT TRBV6-5 . . TRBJ1-4
CASSPEAGGPYEQYF TGTGCCAGCAGCCCCGAAGCGGGAGGGCCCTACGAGCAGTACTTC TRBV2 TRBD2 . TRBJ2-7
CASSLAGGGQETQYF TGTGCCAGCAGCTTAGCGGGAGGAGGCCAAGAGACCCAGTACTTC TRBV7-2 . few TRBJ2-5
CSVVGTGDVYGYTF TGCAGCGTTGTCGGGACAGGGGATGTCTATGGCTACACCTTC TRBV29-1 TRBD1 few TRBJ1-2
CASSLAGRTEAFF TGCGCCAGCAGCTTGGCGGGGAGGACTGAAGCTTTCTTT TRBV5-1 . . TRBJ1-1
CANSPPVVNTEAFF TGTGCCAACAGCCCCCCAGTGGTTAACACTGAAGCTTTCTTT TRBV14 . . TRBJ1-1
CSARDLDYAYEQYF TGCAGTGCTAGAGATTTGGACTACGCCTACGAGCAGTACTTC TRBV20-1 . . TRBJ2-7
CSARAGFEEQYF TGCAGTGCTAGAGCAGGGTTCGAGGAGCAGTACTTC TRBV20-1 . . TRBJ2-7
CASSLLGTTNTEAFF TGTGCCAGCAGTTTATTAGGGACAACGAACACTGAAGCTTTCTTT TRBV28 . . TRBJ1-1
CASGLGQGGQPQHF TGTGCCAGCGGACTGGGACAGGGGGGACAGCCCCAGCATTTT TRBV7-2 TRBD1 . TRBJ1-5
CASSLAFSRLSSYEQYF TGTGCCAGCAGCTTAGCCTTCTCCCGACTGAGCTCCTACGAGCAGTACTTC TRBV7-9 . few TRBJ2-7
CASRPKAGTGNNQPQHF TGTGCCAGCAGACCTAAAGCCGGGACAGGGAATAATCAGCCCCAGCATTTT TRBV6-6 TRBD1 once TRBJ1-5
CASSKTSGTSYEQYF TGTGCCAGCAGCAAGACTAGCGGGACCTCCTACGAGCAGTACTTC TRBV7-2 TRBD2 . TRBJ2-7
CASSQKPDGYNEQFF TGTGCCAGCAGCCAAAAACCCGACGGGTACAATGAGCAGTTCTTT TRBV3-1 . few TRBJ2-1
CASSSGTYSNQPQHF TGTGCCAGCAGCTCCGGCACCTATAGCAATCAGCCCCAGCATTTT TRBV7-2 . . TRBJ1-5
CASRDNLLAGAEQYF TGTGCCAGCAGAGACAACCTACTAGCGGGAGCCGAGCAGTACTTC TRBV12-3/TRBV12-4 TRBD2 . TRBJ2-7
CASRPGQYTEAFF TGTGCCAGCAGACCGGGACAGTACACTGAAGCTTTCTTT TRBV12-3/TRBV12-4 TRBD1 . TRBJ1-1
CSAKKDRARETQYF TGCAGTGCTAAAAAGGACAGGGCGAGGGAGACCCAGTACTTC TRBV20-1 TRBD1 . TRBJ2-5
CASSPIAGVSTDTQYF TGTGCCAGCAGTCCCATAGCGGGAGTGAGCACAGATACGCAGTATTTT TRBV12-3/TRBV12-4 TRBD2 few TRBJ2-3
CASSYSKGGPNGYTF TGTGCCAGCAGTTACTCGAAGGGGGGACCAAATGGCTACACCTTC TRBV6-2/TRBV6-3 . . TRBJ1-2
CASSLGPLTDTQYF TGTGCCAGCAGCTTAGGACCGCTCACAGATACGCAGTATTTT TRBV7-2 . many TRBJ2-3
CSAKDKNTEAFF TGCAGTGCCAAGGACAAGAACACTGAAGCTTTCTTT TRBV20-1 . few TRBJ1-1
CSARAPTSGGTYEQYF TGCAGTGCTAGGGCTCCAACCTCCGGCGGGACCTACGAGCAGTACTTC TRBV20-1 . few TRBJ2-7
CASSLIPGEQYF TGCGCCAGCAGCTTGATCCCGGGGGAGCAGTACTTC TRBV5-1 . few TRBJ2-7